The subject of this entry is one TCR beta chain. Its target is unknown. This sample is drawn from a study of shared clonotypes between healthy human individuals. Study as a whole: Every donor yielded three CD4 naive, three CD4 memory, two CD8 naive and one CD8 memory plate.

Germline V lookup: CDR1 MNHEY, CDR2 SMNVEV (reference sequence). Deletions cut 4 bases from V and 4 bases from J, with 10 bases between. The CDR3 is made up of 14 amino acids. Genomic DNA belonging to each subset was distributed in equal measure over several immunoSEQ plates. This table comes from immunoSEQ multiplex PCR, and its TCRdb copy is limited to in-frame clones, with some not included. The sample shows more than 2 million clones, roughly 96% of them seen only once. Study-level results: Among a handful of donors, approximately 5% of naive CD4 clonotypes were found in common. Only blood samples were collected, and tissue repertoires likely differ.

The receptor's source is a man aged 18 to 29 in good health. Sequencing was done on a sample of naive CD4+ T cells sorted from blood. Subset of the sample: CD45RA+ positively selected. This chain links TRBV27 with TRBJ2-2, with D unresolved. CDR3 in DNA: TGTGCCAGCAGTTCCGACTGGGGCACCGGGGAGCTGTTTTTT. Encoded protein: CASSSDWGTGELFF.